This TCR beta chain came from a study of blood T cell repertoires in COVID-19. Overall study context: The United States, Italy and Spain provided the acute and convalescent COVID-19 samples. PBMCs, B-cell-depleted T cells, or T cells provided the cDNA or gDNA that made up the material.

The data were produced by immunoSEQ multiplex PCR, yet TCRdb's version contains in-frame clones alone and is incomplete. The table has 200,000 to 250,000 clones, 86% seen once; the top ten hold 3% to 4.5%. Between the trimmed V and J ends, which lost 2 bases and 4 bases, there was a span of 11 bases. Germline CDR1 is MGHRA and CDR2 is YSYEKL. There are 14 residues in the CDR3. The study recruited people aged about 18 to 89 years across approximately 23 US areas. Cohort placement rested on clinical history that participants reported themselves. The rearrangement joins TRBV4-1 to TRBJ1-1, with D perhaps matching TRBD1 (5 bases). This TCR derives from a woman between 40 and 50 years old with acute COVID-19. The sequenced material came from PBMCs or T cells enriched from blood (not recorded which). The CDR3 sequence is CASSQQGRATEAFF. CDR3 coding DNA: TGCGCCAGCAGCCAACAGGGCAGGGCCACTGAAGCTTTCTTT.